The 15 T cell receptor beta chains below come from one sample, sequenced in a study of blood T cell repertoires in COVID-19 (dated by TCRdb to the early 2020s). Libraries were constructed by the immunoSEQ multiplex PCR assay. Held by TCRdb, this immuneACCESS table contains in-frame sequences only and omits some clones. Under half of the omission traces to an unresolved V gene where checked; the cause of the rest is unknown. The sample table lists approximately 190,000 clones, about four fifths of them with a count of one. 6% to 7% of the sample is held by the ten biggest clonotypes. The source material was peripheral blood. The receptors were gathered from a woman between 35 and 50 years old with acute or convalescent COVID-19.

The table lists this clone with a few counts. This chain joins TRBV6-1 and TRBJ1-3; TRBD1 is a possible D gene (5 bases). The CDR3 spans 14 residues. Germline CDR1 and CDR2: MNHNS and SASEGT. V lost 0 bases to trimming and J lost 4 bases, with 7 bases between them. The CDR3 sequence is CASSEAPGGNTIYF. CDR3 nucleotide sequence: TGTGCCAGCAGTGAAGCTCCAGGGGGAAACACCATATATTTT.

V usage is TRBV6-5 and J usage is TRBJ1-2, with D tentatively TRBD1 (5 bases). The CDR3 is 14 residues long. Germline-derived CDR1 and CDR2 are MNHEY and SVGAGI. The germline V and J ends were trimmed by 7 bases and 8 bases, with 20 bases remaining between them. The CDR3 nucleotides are TGTGCCAGCACCCTATCCGGCAGGGCCGGGGGCTACACCTTC. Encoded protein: CASTLSGRAGGYTF.

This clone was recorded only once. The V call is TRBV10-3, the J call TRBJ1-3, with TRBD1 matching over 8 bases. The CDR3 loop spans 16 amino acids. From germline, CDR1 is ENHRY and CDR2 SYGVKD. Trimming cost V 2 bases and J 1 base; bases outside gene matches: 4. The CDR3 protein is CAISETGGRSGNTIYF. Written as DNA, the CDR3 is TGTGCCATCAGTGAGACAGGGGGAAGATCTGGAAACACCATATATTTT.

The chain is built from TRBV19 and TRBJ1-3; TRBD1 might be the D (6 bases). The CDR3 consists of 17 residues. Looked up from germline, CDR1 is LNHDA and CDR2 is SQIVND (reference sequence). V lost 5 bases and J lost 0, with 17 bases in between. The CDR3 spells CASSVRDTTPSGNTIYF. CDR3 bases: TGTGCCAGTAGTGTCCGGGACACCACACCCTCTGGAAACACCATATATTTT.

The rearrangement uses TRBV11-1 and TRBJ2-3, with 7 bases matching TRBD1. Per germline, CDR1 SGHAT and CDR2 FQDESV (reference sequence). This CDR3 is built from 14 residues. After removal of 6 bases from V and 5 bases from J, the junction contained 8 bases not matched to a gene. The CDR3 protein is CASSQMTGRDTQYF. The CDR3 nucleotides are TGTGCCAGCAGTCAGATGACAGGGAGAGATACGCAGTATTTT.

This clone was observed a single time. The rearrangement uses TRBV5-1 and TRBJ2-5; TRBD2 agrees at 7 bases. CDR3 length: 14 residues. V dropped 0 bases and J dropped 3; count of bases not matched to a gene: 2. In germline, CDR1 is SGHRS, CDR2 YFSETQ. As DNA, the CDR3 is TGCGCCAGCAGCTTGGGAAGCGGGGAAGAGACCCAGTACTTC. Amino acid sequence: CASSLGSGEETQYF.

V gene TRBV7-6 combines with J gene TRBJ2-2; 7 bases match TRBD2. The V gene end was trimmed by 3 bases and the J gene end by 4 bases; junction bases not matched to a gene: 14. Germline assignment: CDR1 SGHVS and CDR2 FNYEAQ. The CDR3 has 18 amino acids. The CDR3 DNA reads TGTGCCAGCAGCTTCCCTTTAAAGGGCGGGAGATCCACCGGGGAGCTGTTTTTT. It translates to CASSFPLKGGRSTGELFF.

The CDR3: CASSENRVEAFF. The CDR3 nucleotides are TGTGCCAGCAGCGAGAACAGGGTGGAAGCTTTCTTT. The J gene is TRBJ1-1, the V gene TRBV5-4; weak D call: TRBD1 (6 bases). In germline, CDR1 is SGHNT, CDR2 YYREEE (reference sequence). This CDR3 region has 12 residues. The V end was cut by 4 bases, the J end by 8 bases, with 12 bases between.

The CDR3 here is CASSLQVDSPLHF. CDR3 nucleotide sequence: TGCGCCAGCAGCCTACAGGTCGATTCACCCCTCCACTTT. The chain joins TRBV5-1 to TRBJ1-6; D is perhaps TRBD1 (5 bases). Between the trimmed V and J ends, which lost 4 bases and 8 bases, there was a span of 10 bases. Looked up from germline, CDR1 is SGHRS and CDR2 is YFSETQ. This CDR3 region has 13 residues.

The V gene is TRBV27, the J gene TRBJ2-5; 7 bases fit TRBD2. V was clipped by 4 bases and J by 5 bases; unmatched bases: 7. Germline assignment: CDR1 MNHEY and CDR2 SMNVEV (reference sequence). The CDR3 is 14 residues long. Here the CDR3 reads CASSSGLVGETQYF. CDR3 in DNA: TGTGCCAGCAGTTCAGGACTAGTTGGGGAGACCCAGTACTTC.

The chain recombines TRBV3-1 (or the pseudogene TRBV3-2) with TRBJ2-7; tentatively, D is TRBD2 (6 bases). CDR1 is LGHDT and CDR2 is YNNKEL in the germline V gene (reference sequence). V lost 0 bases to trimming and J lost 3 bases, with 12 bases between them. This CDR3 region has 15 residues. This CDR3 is CASSQDRGTGYEQYF. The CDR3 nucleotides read TGTGCCAGCAGCCAAGATCGCGGGACTGGCTACGAGCAGTACTTC.

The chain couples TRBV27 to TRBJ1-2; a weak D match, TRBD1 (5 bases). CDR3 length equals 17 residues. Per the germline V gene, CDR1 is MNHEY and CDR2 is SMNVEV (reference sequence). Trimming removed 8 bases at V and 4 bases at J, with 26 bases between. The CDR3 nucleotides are TGTGCCAGCCGACGGGACGGAGGGGAAACGGAAGCCTATGGCTACACCTTC. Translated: CASRRDGGETEAYGYTF.

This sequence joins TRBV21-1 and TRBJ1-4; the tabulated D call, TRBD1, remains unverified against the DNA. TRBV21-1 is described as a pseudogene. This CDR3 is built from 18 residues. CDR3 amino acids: CAISPGGTPDEVVKKLFF. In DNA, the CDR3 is TGTGCCATCTCGCCGGGTGGGACACCTGATGAGGTGGTCAAAAAACTGTTTTTT.

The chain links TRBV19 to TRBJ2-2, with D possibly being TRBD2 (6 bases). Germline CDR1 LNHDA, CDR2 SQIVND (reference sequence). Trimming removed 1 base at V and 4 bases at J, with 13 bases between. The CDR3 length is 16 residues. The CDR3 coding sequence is TGTGCCAGTAGTATAGGGAGGGGTTACCTCACCGGGGAGCTGTTTTTT. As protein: CASSIGRGYLTGELFF. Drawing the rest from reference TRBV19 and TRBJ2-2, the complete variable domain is DGGITQSPKYLFRKEGQNVTLSCEQNLNHDAMYWYRQDPGQGLRLIYYSQIVNDFQKGDIAEGYSVSREKKESFPLTVTSAQKNPTAFYLCASSIGRGYLTGELFFGEGSRLTVL.

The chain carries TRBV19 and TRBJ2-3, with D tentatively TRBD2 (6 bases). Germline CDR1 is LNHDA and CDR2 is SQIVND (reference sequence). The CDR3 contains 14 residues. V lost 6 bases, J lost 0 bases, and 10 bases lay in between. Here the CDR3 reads CASSRGTSTDTQYF. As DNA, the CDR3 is TGTGCCAGTAGCCGGGGGACTAGCACAGATACGCAGTATTTT.